This T cell receptor beta chain was profiled in a study of blood T cell repertoires in COVID-19. Background on the study: There were acute and convalescent COVID-19 samples, and they came from the United States, Italy and Spain. PBMCs, B-cell-depleted T cells, or T cells provided the cDNA or gDNA that made up the material.

The germline CDR1 and CDR2 sequences are LGHDT and YNNKEL (reference sequence). The CDR3 runs 15 residues. Trimming took 1 base from V and 2 from J; bases not matched to a gene: 5. This clone was recorded a few times. As originally analysed: The authors estimated nucleated cell counts from reference gene primer amplification. The method was immunoSEQ multiplex PCR; TCRdb's version includes in-frame clones alone and lacks a portion of them. The V and J calls and clone size were taken over from that table, and D and trimming were inferred from the DNA. Among about 26,000 clones listed, around 65% were seen once.

This chain connects TRBV3-1 (or the pseudogene TRBV3-2) to TRBJ2-7; 7 bases agree with TRBD2. This clonotype was obtained from a man between 60 and 75 years old with active or convalescent COVID-19. The specimen sequenced was peripheral blood. This chain's CDR3 is CASSQGPSGAYEQYF. CDR3 bases: TGTGCCAGCAGCCAAGGTCCTAGCGGCGCCTACGAGCAGTACTTC.